The source of this T cell receptor beta chain is a study of beta chain features in type 1 diabetes. Across the study: Examination of sorted cells across all samples involved more than 85,000,000 cells. Study observations and caveats: A cDNA-based sequencing approach could over-represent cells with high TCR expression. Any role of HLA type in TCRB rearrangement remained unresolved here.

Since all of the isolated RNA was reverse transcribed, expressed TCRB transcripts were what got sequenced. The protocol was immunoSEQ multiplex PCR, while the TCRdb copy is restricted to in-frame clones and leaves out a portion. The data show approximately 15,000 clones, approximately 45% seen once. Unmatched junction bases numbered 11, after V lost 0 bases and J lost 6 bases. CDR3 length: 16 amino acids. CDR1 and CDR2 from the germline V gene are SGDLS and YYNGEE. One heparinised draw of blood, averaging approximately 110 mL, came from each donor. This clone was counted a few times. As yet, its antigen is unknown.

The receptor was isolated from a woman aged 40-49 years in good health. The sequencing input was stem cell memory CD4+ T cells from blood. The chain is built from TRBV9 and TRBJ1-1; 7 positions agree with TRBD1. CDR3 coding DNA: TGTGCCAGCAGCGTAGGAGGGGTAGGGGGCTACGCTGAAGCTTTCTTT. It encodes CASSVGGVGGYAEAFF.